This T cell receptor (beta chain) emerged from a study of monozygotic twins with inflammatory bowel disease. With the 5' RACE reads reprocessed, TCRdb shows one record per CDR3 protein and no DNA. The specimen's table records about 380,000 distinct CDR3 sequences. As concerns this clonotype: Its specificity is not known.

Germline loops: CDR1 DFQATT, CDR2 SNEGSKA (reference sequence). This CDR3 comprises 12 residues. Whole-study findings and limits: A distinction between different T cell subtypes was not possible.

The sample taken for sequencing was blood. The sequence was obtained from a human donor with ulcerative colitis or Crohn's disease, or a healthy co-twin of an affected twin (not recorded which). The J gene is TRBJ2-7, the V gene TRBV20-1; checking the TCRdb D call of TRBD1 is not possible without DNA. The CDR3 region is CSAVDRPHEQYF.